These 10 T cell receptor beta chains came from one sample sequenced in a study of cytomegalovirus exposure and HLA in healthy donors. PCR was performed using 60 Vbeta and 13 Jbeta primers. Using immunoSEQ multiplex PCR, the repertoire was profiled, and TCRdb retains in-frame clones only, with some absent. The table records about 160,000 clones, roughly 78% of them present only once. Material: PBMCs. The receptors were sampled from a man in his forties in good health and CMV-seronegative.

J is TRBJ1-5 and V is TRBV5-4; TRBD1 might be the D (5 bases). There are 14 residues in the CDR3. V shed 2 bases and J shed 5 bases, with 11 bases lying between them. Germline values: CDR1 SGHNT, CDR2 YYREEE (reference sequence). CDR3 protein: CASSFLGGDQPQHF. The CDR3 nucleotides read TGTGCCAGCAGCTTTTTGGGGGGGGATCAGCCCCAGCATTTT.

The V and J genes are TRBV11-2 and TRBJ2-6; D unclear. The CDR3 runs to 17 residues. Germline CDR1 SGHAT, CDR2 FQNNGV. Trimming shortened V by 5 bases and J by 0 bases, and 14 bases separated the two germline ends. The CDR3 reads CASSLRRVPSGANVLTF. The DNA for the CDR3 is TGTGCCAGCAGCCTGCGACGGGTGCCCTCTGGGGCCAACGTCCTGACTTTC.

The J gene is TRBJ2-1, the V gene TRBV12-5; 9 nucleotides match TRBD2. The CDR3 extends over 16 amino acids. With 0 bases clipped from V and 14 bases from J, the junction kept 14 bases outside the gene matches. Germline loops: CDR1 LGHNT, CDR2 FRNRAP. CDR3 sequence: CASGLVLASGKGGKFF. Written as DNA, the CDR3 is TGTGCTAGTGGTTTGGTACTGGCTAGCGGGAAAGGGGGGAAGTTCTTC.

CDR3 sequence reads: CASRPGTGGVETQYF. CDR3 sequence (DNA): TGTGCCAGCAGACCAGGGACAGGGGGAGTGGAGACCCAGTACTTC. This chain joins TRBV28 and TRBJ2-7, with TRBD1 identical over 11 bases. Near its end, the DNA agrees better with TRBJ2-5, so the J call may be wrong. The CDR3 has 15 residues. Germline values: CDR1 MDHEN, CDR2 SYDVKM.

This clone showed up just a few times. CDR3 DNA sequence: TGTGCCAGCAGGGGGGGAAGGAGTGGAAACACCATATATTTT. Its translation is CASRGGRSGNTIYF. The gene calls are TRBV27 and TRBJ1-3; D might be TRBD1 (5 bases). Trimming pared 6 bases from V and 3 bases from J, leaving 12 bases between. Germline CDR1 MNHEY, CDR2 SMNVEV (reference sequence). This CDR3 has 14 residues.

The DNA for the CDR3 is TGTGCCAGCAGTGACGGACAGGGGAGAGGGCAGTACTTC. This codes for CASSDGQGRGQYF. The chain uses TRBV6-4 and TRBJ2-7, with 9 bases that match TRBD1. CDR3 length: 13 residues. V lost 2 bases and J lost 9; bases outside the gene matches: 5. CDR1 is MRHNA, CDR2 SNTAGT, per germline.

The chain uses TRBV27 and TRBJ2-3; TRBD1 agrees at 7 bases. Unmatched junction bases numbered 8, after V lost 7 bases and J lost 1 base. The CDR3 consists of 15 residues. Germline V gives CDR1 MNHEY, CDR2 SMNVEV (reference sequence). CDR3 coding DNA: TGTGCCAGCACCCTCCAGGGGGACGGCACAGATACGCAGTATTTT. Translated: CASTLQGDGTDTQYF.

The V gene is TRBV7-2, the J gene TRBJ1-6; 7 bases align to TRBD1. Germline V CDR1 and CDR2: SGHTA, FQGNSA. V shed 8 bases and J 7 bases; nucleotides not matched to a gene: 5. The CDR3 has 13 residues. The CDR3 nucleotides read TGTGCCAGCGGAGGGACAGCCAATTCACCCCTCCACTTT. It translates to CASGGTANSPLHF.

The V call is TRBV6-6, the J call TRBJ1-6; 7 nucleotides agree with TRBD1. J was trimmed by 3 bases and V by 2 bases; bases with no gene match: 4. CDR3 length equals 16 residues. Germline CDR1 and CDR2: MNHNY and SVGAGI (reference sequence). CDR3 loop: CASSYEGQIYNSPLHF. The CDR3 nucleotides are TGTGCCAGCAGTTACGAGGGACAGATCTATAATTCACCCCTCCACTTT.

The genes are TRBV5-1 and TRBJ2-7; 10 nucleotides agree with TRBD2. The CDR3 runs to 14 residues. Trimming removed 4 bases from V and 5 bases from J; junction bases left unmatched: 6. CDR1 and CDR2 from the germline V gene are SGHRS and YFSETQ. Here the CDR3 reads CASSIGLAVHEQYF. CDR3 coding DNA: TGCGCCAGCAGCATAGGACTAGCGGTTCACGAGCAGTACTTC.